The clone carrying this T cell receptor beta chain was observed at least ten times. Its specificity is unknown. The data originate from a study of regulatory T cells in long-lasting Graves disease. iRepertoire HTBI primers and Arm-PCR of CDR3 regions built TCR beta libraries. MiXCR, run by TCRdb on the multiplex PCR reads, gives a single entry per CDR3 protein. This repertoire shows under 300,000 distinct CDR3 sequences, 15% to 20% found once; its top ten account for more than 20%. This CDR3 region has 14 residues. The V gene's germline CDR1 is KGHDR and CDR2 SFDVKD. The J segment lost 7 bases and the V segment lost 9 bases, leaving 9 bases of the junction unmatched. Time point defined: newly diagnosed GD, antithyroid drugs for less than 3 months. RNA extracted from PBMCs served as the sequencing template. EDTA tubes were used for drawing 8 to 9 milliliters of peripheral blood. Study outcomes and limitations: Accuracy may have suffered from the small sample size. Relative to new patients (approximately 1,000), persistent patients exhibited greater sharing of public clonotypes (2,741). Favored gene segments in persistent disease were TRBV28, TRBJ1-2 and TRBJ2-5.

The sample was peripheral blood mononuclear cells (PBMCs), taken at new diagnosis, from a patient treated with antithyroid drugs. This chain joins TRBV24-1 and TRBJ2-7; 12 nucleotides match TRBD1. The sequence was collected from a female donor with Graves disease. In DNA form, the CDR3 reads TGTGCCACCGGAACGGGACAGGGGGCGCGTGAGCAGTACTTC. This gives the protein CATGTGQGAREQYF.